These T cell receptor beta chains were read from a single sample in a study of shared clonotypes between healthy human individuals. The table came from immunoSEQ multiplex PCR; TCRdb's copy has only in-frame clones and leaves some out. The sample includes some 500,000 clones, 90% to 97% of them seen just once. What was sequenced was naive CD4+ T cells sorted from blood. Receptors were obtained from a woman in her 30s in good health. CDR3s include the opening cysteine and the closing phenylalanine or tryptophan. The order of the fields is clone size, V gene, J gene, D gene, CDR3 protein, CDR3 DNA. The D gene is left open where the match is weak. A row's size may be missing; if present it is once, few, many or a size class.

abundance: .
v_gene: TRBV4-1
j_gene: TRBJ1-1
d_gene: .
CDR3aa: CASSQDKGGVTEAFF
CDR3nt: TGCGCCAGCAGCCAAGATAAGGGGGGAGTCACTGAAGCTTTCTTT

abundance: .
v_gene: TRBV9
j_gene: TRBJ2-3
d_gene: .
CDR3aa: CASSVAADYGTDTQYF
CDR3nt: TGTGCCAGCAGCGTAGCTGCAGACTACGGTACAGATACGCAGTATTTT

abundance: .
v_gene: TRBV7-6
j_gene: TRBJ2-1
d_gene: .
CDR3aa: CASSQMVHGAHEQFF
CDR3nt: TGTGCCAGCAGCCAGATGGTCCACGGGGCCCATGAGCAGTTCTTC

abundance: .
v_gene: TRBV5-4
j_gene: TRBJ2-5
d_gene: .
CDR3aa: CASSLGQYQETQYF
CDR3nt: TGTGCCAGCAGCTTGGGACAGTACCAAGAGACCCAGTACTTC

abundance: .
v_gene: TRBV28
j_gene: TRBJ2-1
d_gene: TRBD2
CDR3aa: CASSLATSGYNEQFF
CDR3nt: TGTGCCAGCAGTTTAGCGACTAGCGGATACAATGAGCAGTTCTTC

abundance: .
v_gene: TRBV2
j_gene: TRBJ2-1
d_gene: TRBD2
CDR3aa: CASRGLGFEQFF
CDR3nt: TGTGCCAGCAGAGGACTAGGTTTTGAGCAGTTCTTC

abundance: .
v_gene: TRBV19
j_gene: TRBJ1-2
d_gene: TRBD1
CDR3aa: CASSPGTGYGYTF
CDR3nt: TGTGCCAGTAGTCCCGGGACAGGCTATGGCTACACCTTC

abundance: .
v_gene: TRBV25-1
j_gene: TRBJ1-5
d_gene: TRBD1
CDR3aa: CASSEGTAPRGLDQPQHF
CDR3nt: TGTGCCAGCAGTGAGGGGACAGCGCCCCGTGGCTTAGATCAGCCCCAGCATTTT

abundance: .
v_gene: TRBV29-1
j_gene: TRBJ1-1
d_gene: .
CDR3aa: CSVEGQPNTEAFF
CDR3nt: TGCAGCGTTGAAGGGCAACCGAACACTGAAGCTTTCTTT

abundance: .
v_gene: TRBV5-6
j_gene: TRBJ2-5
d_gene: .
CDR3aa: CASSLVGQETQYF
CDR3nt: TGTGCCAGCAGCTTGGTTGGGCAAGAGACCCAGTACTTC

abundance: .
v_gene: TRBV11-3
j_gene: TRBJ2-7
d_gene: .
CDR3aa: CASSWGLGHYEQYF
CDR3nt: TGTGCCAGCAGCTGGGGACTCGGCCATTACGAGCAGTACTTC

abundance: once
v_gene: TRBV7-9
j_gene: TRBJ2-7
d_gene: .
CDR3aa: CASSLNTQFIAYEQYF
CDR3nt: TGTGCCAGCAGCTTAAACACCCAGTTTATAGCCTACGAGCAGTACTTC

abundance: .
v_gene: TRBV6-5
j_gene: TRBJ1-2
d_gene: .
CDR3aa: CASSPGAYYGYTF
CDR3nt: TGTGCCAGCAGCCCCGGTGCCTACTATGGCTACACCTTC

abundance: .
v_gene: TRBV19
j_gene: TRBJ1-2
d_gene: .
CDR3aa: CASSAGPPTSGYTF
CDR3nt: TGTGCCAGTAGTGCGGGCCCACCGACCAGTGGCTACACCTTC

abundance: .
v_gene: TRBV6-5
j_gene: TRBJ1-1
d_gene: .
CDR3aa: CASSYSENTEAFF
CDR3nt: TGTGCCAGCAGTTACTCCGAGAACACTGAAGCTTTCTTT

abundance: .
v_gene: TRBV4-2
j_gene: TRBJ2-1
d_gene: TRBD2
CDR3aa: CASSHSSGRANNEQFF
CDR3nt: TGTGCCAGCAGCCACTCCAGCGGGAGGGCCAACAATGAGCAGTTCTTC

abundance: .
v_gene: TRBV6-5
j_gene: TRBJ2-7
d_gene: TRBD1
CDR3aa: CASRPTGSLSYEQYF
CDR3nt: TGTGCCAGCAGACCGACAGGGAGTCTTTCCTACGAGCAGTACTTC

abundance: .
v_gene: TRBV7-9
j_gene: TRBJ2-1
d_gene: TRBD2
CDR3aa: CASSQVLAGGYNEQFF
CDR3nt: TGTGCCAGCAGCCAGGTGCTAGCGGGAGGGTACAATGAGCAGTTCTTC

abundance: .
v_gene: TRBV6-1
j_gene: TRBJ2-7
d_gene: TRBD1
CDR3aa: CASGIRQGVYEQYF
CDR3nt: TGTGCCAGCGGAATACGACAGGGAGTTTACGAGCAGTACTTC

abundance: .
v_gene: TRBV30
j_gene: TRBJ2-1
d_gene: TRBD1
CDR3aa: CAWTFGTGGSLSSYNEQFF
CDR3nt: TGTGCCTGGACGTTTGGGACAGGGGGAAGTCTGAGCTCCTACAATGAGCAGTTCTTC

abundance: .
v_gene: TRBV2
j_gene: TRBJ2-4
d_gene: .
CDR3aa: CASSEESGPSIQYF
CDR3nt: TGTGCCAGCAGTGAGGAATCAGGCCCAAGCATTCAGTACTTC

abundance: .
v_gene: TRBV18
j_gene: TRBJ2-5
d_gene: .
CDR3aa: CASSPRDSLGETQYF
CDR3nt: TGTGCCAGCTCACCGCGGGACTCGCTTGGGGAGACCCAGTACTTC

abundance: once
v_gene: TRBV5-4
j_gene: TRBJ2-7
d_gene: TRBD1
CDR3aa: CASSQGTGGSYEQYF
CDR3nt: TGTGCCAGCAGCCAAGGGACAGGAGGCAGCTACGAGCAGTACTTC

abundance: .
v_gene: TRBV28
j_gene: TRBJ2-5
d_gene: .
CDR3aa: CASSLNGRIVETQYF
CDR3nt: TGTGCCAGCAGTTTGAACGGGAGAATCGTGGAGACCCAGTACTTC

abundance: .
v_gene: TRBV7-8
j_gene: TRBJ2-1
d_gene: .
CDR3aa: CASSLMGEMDEQFF
CDR3nt: TGTGCCAGCAGTCTCATGGGGGAGATGGATGAGCAGTTCTTC

abundance: .
v_gene: TRBV18
j_gene: TRBJ2-7
d_gene: TRBD2
CDR3aa: CASSPASGSFYEQYF
CDR3nt: TGTGCCAGCTCACCGGCTAGCGGGAGTTTCTACGAGCAGTACTTC

abundance: .
v_gene: TRBV27
j_gene: TRBJ2-6
d_gene: .
CDR3aa: CASSLWDGSGANVLTF
CDR3nt: TGTGCCAGCAGTTTATGGGACGGCTCTGGGGCCAACGTCCTGACTTTC

abundance: .
v_gene: TRBV5-4
j_gene: TRBJ2-1
d_gene: TRBD2
CDR3aa: CASSPREGGGINEQFF
CDR3nt: TGTGCCAGCAGCCCACGGGAGGGAGGGGGTATCAATGAGCAGTTCTTC

abundance: .
v_gene: TRBV5-1
j_gene: TRBJ1-5
d_gene: .
CDR3aa: CASSPGSNSNQPQHF
CDR3nt: TGCGCCAGCAGCCCAGGATCAAATAGCAATCAGCCCCAGCATTTT

abundance: .
v_gene: TRBV2
j_gene: TRBJ2-2
d_gene: .
CDR3aa: CASSPPGGVWSGELFF
CDR3nt: TGTGCCAGCAGTCCACCAGGGGGGGTTTGGTCCGGGGAGCTGTTTTTT

abundance: .
v_gene: TRBV6-4
j_gene: TRBJ2-5
d_gene: .
CDR3aa: CASSDKVAEETQYF
CDR3nt: TGTGCCAGCAGTGACAAGGTAGCTGAAGAGACCCAGTACTTC

abundance: .
v_gene: TRBV6-1
j_gene: TRBJ1-1
d_gene: .
CDR3aa: CASSEIWGMDTEAFF
CDR3nt: TGTGCCAGCAGTGAAATCTGGGGCATGGACACTGAAGCTTTCTTT

abundance: .
v_gene: TRBV5-4
j_gene: TRBJ1-2
d_gene: .
CDR3aa: CASSSHSNYGYTF
CDR3nt: TGTGCCAGCAGCTCCCATAGTAACTATGGCTACACCTTC

abundance: once
v_gene: TRBV28
j_gene: TRBJ2-7
d_gene: TRBD1
CDR3aa: CASTDPGQGVYEQYF
CDR3nt: TGTGCCAGCACCGACCCGGGACAGGGCGTCTACGAGCAGTACTTC

abundance: .
v_gene: TRBV27
j_gene: TRBJ2-5
d_gene: TRBD2
CDR3aa: CASGGLAVQETQYF
CDR3nt: TGTGCCAGCGGCGGACTAGCGGTCCAAGAGACCCAGTACTTC

abundance: once
v_gene: TRBV5-1
j_gene: TRBJ1-1
d_gene: TRBD1
CDR3aa: CASTWDRRDTEAFF
CDR3nt: TGCGCCAGCACGTGGGACAGAAGGGACACTGAAGCTTTCTTT

abundance: .
v_gene: TRBV7-9
j_gene: TRBJ2-1
d_gene: TRBD2
CDR3aa: CASSFFLAGDNEQFF
CDR3nt: TGTGCCAGCAGCTTCTTTCTAGCGGGGGACAATGAGCAGTTCTTC

abundance: .
v_gene: TRBV18
j_gene: TRBJ1-1
d_gene: .
CDR3aa: CASSPPDSTEAFF
CDR3nt: TGTGCCAGCTCACCCCCGGACAGCACTGAAGCTTTCTTT

abundance: .
v_gene: TRBV5-1
j_gene: TRBJ2-2
d_gene: TRBD1
CDR3aa: CASSRGTGELNTGELFF
CDR3nt: TGCGCCAGCAGCCGGGGGACAGGGGAATTGAACACCGGGGAGCTGTTTTTT

abundance: .
v_gene: TRBV5-1
j_gene: TRBJ2-7
d_gene: .
CDR3aa: CASSLGQTTAYEQYF
CDR3nt: TGCGCCAGCAGCTTGGGTCAGACTACAGCCTACGAGCAGTACTTC

abundance: .
v_gene: TRBV11-1
j_gene: TRBJ2-1
d_gene: .
CDR3aa: CASSLALLVYNEQFF
CDR3nt: TGTGCCAGCAGCTTAGCGCTACTAGTCTACAATGAGCAGTTCTTC

abundance: .
v_gene: TRBV11-3
j_gene: TRBJ2-2
d_gene: .
CDR3aa: CASSLAGTVNTGELFF
CDR3nt: TGTGCCAGCAGCTTAGCCGGGACGGTAAACACCGGGGAGCTGTTTTTT

abundance: .
v_gene: TRBV21-1
j_gene: TRBJ2-1
d_gene: .
CDR3aa: CASSKRGGKKAFYNEQFF
CDR3nt: TGTGCCAGCAGCAAAAGGGGCGGTAAGAAGGCCTTCTACAATGAGCAGTTCTTC

abundance: .
v_gene: TRBV6-1
j_gene: TRBJ2-3
d_gene: .
CDR3aa: CASSDRGREITDTQYF
CDR3nt: TGTGCCAGCAGTGACCGGGGGCGGGAGATCACAGATACGCAGTATTTT

abundance: .
v_gene: TRBV4-1
j_gene: TRBJ2-2
d_gene: .
CDR3aa: CASSQDRGIDRTGELFF
CDR3nt: TGCGCCAGCAGCCAAGATCGGGGCATCGATCGGACCGGGGAGCTGTTTTTT

abundance: .
v_gene: TRBV7-2
j_gene: TRBJ2-1
d_gene: .
CDR3aa: CASSLAGGTYNEQFF
CDR3nt: TGTGCCAGCAGCTTAGCCGGGGGTACCTACAATGAGCAGTTCTTC

abundance: .
v_gene: TRBV6-5
j_gene: TRBJ2-5
d_gene: .
CDR3aa: CASRPRGRTGETQYF
CDR3nt: TGTGCCAGCAGACCAAGGGGGAGGACGGGAGAGACCCAGTACTTC

abundance: once
v_gene: TRBV16
j_gene: TRBJ2-7
d_gene: .
CDR3aa: CASSHRQGAGEQYF
CDR3nt: TGTGCCAGCAGCCACCGACAGGGAGCGGGCGAGCAGTACTTC

abundance: .
v_gene: TRBV19
j_gene: TRBJ1-4
d_gene: .
CDR3aa: CASSQPGPGTEKLFF
CDR3nt: TGTGCCAGTAGTCAACCGGGCCCAGGGACTGAAAAACTGTTTTTT

abundance: .
v_gene: TRBV15
j_gene: TRBJ2-7
d_gene: TRBD2
CDR3aa: CATSASPGQLAGGLHEQYF
CDR3nt: TGTGCCACCAGCGCAAGCCCGGGACAGCTAGCGGGAGGGCTCCACGAGCAGTACTTC

abundance: .
v_gene: TRBV18
j_gene: TRBJ2-1
d_gene: .
CDR3aa: CASSPRGGAYNEQFF
CDR3nt: TGTGCCAGCTCACCTCGGGGCGGTGCCTACAATGAGCAGTTCTTC

abundance: once
v_gene: TRBV7-8
j_gene: TRBJ2-7
d_gene: TRBD2
CDR3aa: CASSPQTSGRALTYEQYF
CDR3nt: TGTGCCAGCAGCCCCCAGACTAGCGGGAGGGCCTTGACCTACGAGCAGTACTTC

abundance: .
v_gene: TRBV6-1
j_gene: TRBJ2-1
d_gene: .
CDR3aa: CASRELRGRFDEQFF
CDR3nt: TGTGCCAGCAGGGAGTTGCGAGGGCGTTTCGATGAGCAGTTCTTC

abundance: .
v_gene: TRBV11-2
j_gene: TRBJ1-1
d_gene: .
CDR3aa: CASSKRGVAGTEAFF
CDR3nt: TGTGCCAGCAGCAAACGCGGGGTTGCGGGCACTGAAGCTTTCTTT

abundance: .
v_gene: TRBV19
j_gene: TRBJ2-5
d_gene: .
CDR3aa: CASSRRGETQYF
CDR3nt: TGTGCCAGTAGTAGAAGAGGGGAGACCCAGTACTTC